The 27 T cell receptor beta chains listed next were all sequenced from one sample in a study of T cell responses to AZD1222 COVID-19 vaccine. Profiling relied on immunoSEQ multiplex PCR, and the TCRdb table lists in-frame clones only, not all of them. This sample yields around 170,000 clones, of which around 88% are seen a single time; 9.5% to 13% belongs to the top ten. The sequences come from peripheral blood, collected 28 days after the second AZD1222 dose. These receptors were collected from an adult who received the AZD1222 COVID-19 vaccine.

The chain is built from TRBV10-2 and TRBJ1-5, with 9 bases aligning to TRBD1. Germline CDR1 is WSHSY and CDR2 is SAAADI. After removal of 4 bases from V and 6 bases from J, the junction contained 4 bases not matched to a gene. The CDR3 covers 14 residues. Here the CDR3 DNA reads TGCGCCAGCAGTGCTTGGACAGGGGTTCAGCCCCAGCATTTT. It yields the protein CASSAWTGVQPQHF.

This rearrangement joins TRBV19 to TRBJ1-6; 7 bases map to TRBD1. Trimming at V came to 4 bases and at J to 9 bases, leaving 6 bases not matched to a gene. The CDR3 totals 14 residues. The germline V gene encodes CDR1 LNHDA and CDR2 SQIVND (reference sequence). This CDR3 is CASSTRGEGSPLHF. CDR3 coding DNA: TGTGCCAGTAGTACCAGGGGGGAGGGTTCACCCCTCCACTTT. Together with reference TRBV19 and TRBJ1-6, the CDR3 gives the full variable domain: DGGITQSPKYLFRKEGQNVTLSCEQNLNHDAMYWYRQDPGQGLRLIYYSQIVNDFQKGDIAEGYSVSREKKESFPLTVTSAQKNPTAFYLCASSTRGEGSPLHFGNGTRLTVT.

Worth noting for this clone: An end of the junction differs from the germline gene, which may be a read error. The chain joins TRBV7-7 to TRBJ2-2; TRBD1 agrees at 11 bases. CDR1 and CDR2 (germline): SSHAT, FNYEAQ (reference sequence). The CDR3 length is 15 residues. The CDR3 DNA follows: TGTGCTAGCAGCCCCAGGACAGGGGGCTTAGGGGAGCTGTTTTTT. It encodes CASSPRTGGLGELFF.

Here the CDR3 reads CATSDLLVTENTGELFF. The CDR3 bases are TGTGCCACCAGTGATTTGCTTGTGACGGAGAACACCGGGGAGCTGTTTTTT. The chain carries TRBV24-1 and TRBJ2-2; D remains unclear. Germline V gene sequence: CDR1 KGHDR, CDR2 SFDVKD. CDR3 length: 17 residues. V was clipped by 0 bases and J by 1 base, with 11 bases between them.

The CDR3 region is CASSMTGVGNTIYF. CDR3 sequence (DNA): TGTGCCAGCAGCATGACAGGGGTAGGAAACACCATATATTTT. The genes are TRBV7-2 and TRBJ1-3; 8 positions match TRBD1. Trimming removed 5 bases from V and 4 bases from J; junction bases left unmatched: 4. CDR3 size: 14 residues. Germline values: CDR1 SGHTA, CDR2 FQGNSA.

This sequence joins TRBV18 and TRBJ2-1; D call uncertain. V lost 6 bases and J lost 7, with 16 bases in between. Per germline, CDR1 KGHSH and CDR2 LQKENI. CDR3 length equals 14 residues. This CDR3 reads CASSPLPPGNEQFF. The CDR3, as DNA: TGTGCCAGCTCGCCGCTCCCACCCGGGAATGAGCAGTTCTTC.

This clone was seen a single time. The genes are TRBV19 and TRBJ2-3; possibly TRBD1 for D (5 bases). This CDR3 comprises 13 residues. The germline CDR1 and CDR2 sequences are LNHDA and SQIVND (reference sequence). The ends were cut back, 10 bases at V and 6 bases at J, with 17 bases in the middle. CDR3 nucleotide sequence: TGTGCCACCTCCCTAGGGGCAAGGGATACGCAGTATTTT. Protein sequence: CATSLGARDTQYF.

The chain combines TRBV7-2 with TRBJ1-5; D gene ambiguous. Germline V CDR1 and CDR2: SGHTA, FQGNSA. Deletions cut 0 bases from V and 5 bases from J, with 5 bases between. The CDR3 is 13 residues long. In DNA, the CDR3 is TGTGCCAGCAGCTTAGCGCTATATCAGCCCCAGCATTTT. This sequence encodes CASSLALYQPQHF.

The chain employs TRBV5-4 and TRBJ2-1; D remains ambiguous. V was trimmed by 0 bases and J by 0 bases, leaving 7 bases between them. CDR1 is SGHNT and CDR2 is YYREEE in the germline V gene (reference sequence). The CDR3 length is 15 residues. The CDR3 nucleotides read TGTGCCAGCAGCTTGGGGGTCAACTCCTACAATGAGCAGTTCTTC. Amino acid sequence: CASSLGVNSYNEQFF.

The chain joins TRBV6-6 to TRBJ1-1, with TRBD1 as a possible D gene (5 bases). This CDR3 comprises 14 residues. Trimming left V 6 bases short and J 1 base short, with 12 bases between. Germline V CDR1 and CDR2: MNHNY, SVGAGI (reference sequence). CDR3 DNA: TGTGCCAGCAGCCCCGGACACGGGAACACTGAAGCTTTCTTT. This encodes CASSPGHGNTEAFF.

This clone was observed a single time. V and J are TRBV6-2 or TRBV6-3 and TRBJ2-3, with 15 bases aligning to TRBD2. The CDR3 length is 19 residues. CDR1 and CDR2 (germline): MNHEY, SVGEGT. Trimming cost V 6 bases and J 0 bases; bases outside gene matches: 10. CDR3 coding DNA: TGTGCCAGCAGCCCCTCCGGACTAGCGGGGGGGACTAGCACAGATACGCAGTATTTT. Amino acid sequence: CASSPSGLAGGTSTDTQYF.

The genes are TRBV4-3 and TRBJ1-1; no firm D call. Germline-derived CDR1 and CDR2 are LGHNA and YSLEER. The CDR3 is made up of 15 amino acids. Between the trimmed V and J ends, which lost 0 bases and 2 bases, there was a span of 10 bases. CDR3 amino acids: CASSQDMVGNTEAFF. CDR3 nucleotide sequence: TGCGCCAGCAGCCAAGATATGGTCGGTAACACTGAAGCTTTCTTT.

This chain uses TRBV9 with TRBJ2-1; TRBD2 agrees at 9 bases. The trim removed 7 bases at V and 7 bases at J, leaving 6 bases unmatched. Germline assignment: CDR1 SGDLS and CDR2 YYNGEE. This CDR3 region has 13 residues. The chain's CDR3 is CASSLAGTNEQFF. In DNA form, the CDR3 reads TGTGCCAGCTCTCTAGCGGGGACGAATGAGCAGTTCTTC.

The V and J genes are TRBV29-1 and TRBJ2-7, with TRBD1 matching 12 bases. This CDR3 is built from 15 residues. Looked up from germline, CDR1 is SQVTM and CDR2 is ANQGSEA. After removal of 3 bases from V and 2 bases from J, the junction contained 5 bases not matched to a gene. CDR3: CSVEGQGAGPYEQYF. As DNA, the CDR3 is TGCAGCGTTGAGGGACAGGGGGCCGGTCCCTACGAGCAGTACTTC.

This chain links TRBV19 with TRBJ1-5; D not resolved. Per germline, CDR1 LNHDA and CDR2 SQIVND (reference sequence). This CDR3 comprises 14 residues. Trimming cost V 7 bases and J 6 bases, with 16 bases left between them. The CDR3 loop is CASTHRRWGQPQHF. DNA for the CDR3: TGTGCCAGTACCCACAGACGGTGGGGTCAGCCCCAGCATTTT.

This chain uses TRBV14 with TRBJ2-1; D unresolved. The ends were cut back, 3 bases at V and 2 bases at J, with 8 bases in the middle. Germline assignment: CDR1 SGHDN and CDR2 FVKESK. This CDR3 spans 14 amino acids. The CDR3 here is CASSQVTAYNEQFF. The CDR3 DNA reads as TGTGCCAGCAGCCAGGTTACTGCCTACAATGAGCAGTTCTTC.

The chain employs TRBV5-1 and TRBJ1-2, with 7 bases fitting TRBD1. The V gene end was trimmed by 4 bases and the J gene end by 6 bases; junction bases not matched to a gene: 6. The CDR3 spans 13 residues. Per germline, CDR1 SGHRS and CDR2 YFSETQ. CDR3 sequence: CASSVQGIDGYTF. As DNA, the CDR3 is TGCGCCAGCAGCGTACAGGGGATCGATGGCTACACCTTC.

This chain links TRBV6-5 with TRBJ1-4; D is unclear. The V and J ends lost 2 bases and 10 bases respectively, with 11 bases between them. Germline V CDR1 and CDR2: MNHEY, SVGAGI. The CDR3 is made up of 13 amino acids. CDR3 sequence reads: CASSYRQTGKLFF. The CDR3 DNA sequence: TGTGCCAGCAGTTACCGCCAGACCGGAAAACTGTTTTTT.

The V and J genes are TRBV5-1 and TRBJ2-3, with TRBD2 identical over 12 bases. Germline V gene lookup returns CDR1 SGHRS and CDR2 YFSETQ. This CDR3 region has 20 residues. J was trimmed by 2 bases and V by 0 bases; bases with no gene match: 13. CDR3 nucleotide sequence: TGCGCCAGCAGCTTGGAATTGGGACTAGCGGGCCCCCATTCCACAGATACGCAGTATTTT. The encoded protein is CASSLELGLAGPHSTDTQYF.

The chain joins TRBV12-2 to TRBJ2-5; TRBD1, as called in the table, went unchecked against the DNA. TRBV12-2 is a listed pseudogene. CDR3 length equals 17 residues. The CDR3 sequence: CASRLAHLDRDKETQYF. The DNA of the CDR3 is TGTGCAAGTCGCTTAGCCCACCTGGACAGGGACAAAGAGACCCAGTACTTC.

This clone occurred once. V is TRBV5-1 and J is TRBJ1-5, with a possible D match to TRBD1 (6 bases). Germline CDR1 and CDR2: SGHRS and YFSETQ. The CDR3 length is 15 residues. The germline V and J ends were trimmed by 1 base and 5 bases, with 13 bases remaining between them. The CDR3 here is CASSLNGGAHQPQHF. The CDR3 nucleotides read TGCGCCAGCAGCTTGAATGGGGGGGCGCATCAGCCCCAGCATTTT.

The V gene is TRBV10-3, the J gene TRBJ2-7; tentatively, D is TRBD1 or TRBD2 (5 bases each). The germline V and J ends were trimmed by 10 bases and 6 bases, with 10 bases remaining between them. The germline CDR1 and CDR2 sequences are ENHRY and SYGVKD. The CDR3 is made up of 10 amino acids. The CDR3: CATSGTEQYF. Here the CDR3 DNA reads TGTGCCACCTCAGGGACCGAGCAGTACTTC.

This chain's CDR3 is CASIPTGQGSNEQYF. The CDR3 region has the DNA TGTGCCAGCATTCCGACGGGACAGGGGTCGAACGAGCAGTACTTC. V is TRBV28 and J is TRBJ2-7, with TRBD1 matching over 10 bases. CDR1 and CDR2 (germline): MDHEN, SYDVKM. V trimming: 7 bases; J trimming: 5 bases; junction bases outside the gene matches: 11. CDR3 size: 15 residues. Drawing the rest from reference TRBV28 and TRBJ2-7, the complete variable domain is DVKVTQSSRYLVKRTGEKVFLECVQDMDHENMFWYRQDPGLGLRLIYFSYDVKMKEKGDIPEGYSVSREKKERFSLILESASTNQTSMYLCASIPTGQGSNEQYFGPGTRLTVT.

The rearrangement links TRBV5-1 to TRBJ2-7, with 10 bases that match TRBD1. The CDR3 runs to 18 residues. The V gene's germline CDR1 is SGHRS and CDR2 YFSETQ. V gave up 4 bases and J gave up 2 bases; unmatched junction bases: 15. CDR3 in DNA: TGCGCCAGCAGCCCCGACAGGGGGCGTGCAGAGGTGACCTACGAGCAGTACTTC. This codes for CASSPDRGRAEVTYEQYF.

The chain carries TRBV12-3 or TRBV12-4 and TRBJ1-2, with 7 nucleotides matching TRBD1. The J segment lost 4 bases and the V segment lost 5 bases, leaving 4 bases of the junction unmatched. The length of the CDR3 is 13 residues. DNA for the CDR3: TGTGCCAGCAGTCCGTGGGACAGCTATGGCTACACCTTC. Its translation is CASSPWDSYGYTF.

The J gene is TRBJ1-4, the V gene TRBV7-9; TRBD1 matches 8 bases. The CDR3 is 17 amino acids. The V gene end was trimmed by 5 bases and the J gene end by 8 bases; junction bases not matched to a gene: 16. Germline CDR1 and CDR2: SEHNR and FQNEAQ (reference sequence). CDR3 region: CASSPILQGAAGEKLFF. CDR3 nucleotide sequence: TGTGCCAGCAGCCCAATCCTCCAGGGGGCGGCGGGGGAAAAACTGTTTTTT.

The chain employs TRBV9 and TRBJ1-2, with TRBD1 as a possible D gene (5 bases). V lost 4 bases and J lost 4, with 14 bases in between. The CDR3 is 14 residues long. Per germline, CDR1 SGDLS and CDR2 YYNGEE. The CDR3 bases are TGTGCCAGCAGCCCTCAAGGAGGGGTCTATGGCTACACCTTC. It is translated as CASSPQGGVYGYTF. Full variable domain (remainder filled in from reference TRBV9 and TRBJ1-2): DSGVTQTPKHLITATGQRVTLRCSPRSGDLSVYWYQQSLDQGLQFLIQYYNGEERAKGNILERFSAQQFPDLHSELNLSSLELGDSALYFCASSPQGGVYGYTFGSGTRLTVV.